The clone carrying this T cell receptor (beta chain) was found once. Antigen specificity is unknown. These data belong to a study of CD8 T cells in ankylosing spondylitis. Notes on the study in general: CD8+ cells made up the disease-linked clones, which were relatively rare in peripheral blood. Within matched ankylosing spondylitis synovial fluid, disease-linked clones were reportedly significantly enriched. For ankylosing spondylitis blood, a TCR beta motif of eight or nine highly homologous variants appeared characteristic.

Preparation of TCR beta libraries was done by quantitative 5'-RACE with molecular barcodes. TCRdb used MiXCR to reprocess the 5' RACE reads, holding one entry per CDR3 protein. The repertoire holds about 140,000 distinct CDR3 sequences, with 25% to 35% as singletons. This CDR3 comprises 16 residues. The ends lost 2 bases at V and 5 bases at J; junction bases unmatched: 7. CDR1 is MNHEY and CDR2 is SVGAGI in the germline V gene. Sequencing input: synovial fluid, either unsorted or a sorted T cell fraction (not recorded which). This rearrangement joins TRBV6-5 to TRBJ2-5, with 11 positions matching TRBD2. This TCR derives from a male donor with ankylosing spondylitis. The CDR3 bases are TGTGCCAGCAGTTACGGCCTAGCGGGAGGCTGGGAGACCCAGTACTTC. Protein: CASSYGLAGGWETQYF.